The 29 T cell receptor beta chains given below trace back to one sample, sequenced in a study of shared clonotypes between healthy human individuals (dated by TCRdb to 2020 to 2021). Preparation of the library involved the immunoSEQ multiplex PCR assay. As stored in TCRdb, this immuneACCESS dataset retains in-frame rearrangements with V and J assigned. A fraction of the clones does not appear; measured against another copy, unresolved V genes explain less than half of the discrepancy, and the remainder lacks a known reason. The sample profile shows over a million clones; about 84% of them were found once. Of the sample, roughly 0.61% falls within the top ten clones. Sequenced input: memory CD4+ T cells from PBMCs. Reading the label with the study, this specimen's cell subset or site is: CD45RA-negative fraction. Source of these receptors: a man younger than 35 in good health. Some clones in this sample may be carry-over from other donors' samples.

This chain connects TRBV19 to TRBJ2-1; D is unresolved. V was shortened by 5 bases and J by 8 bases, with 10 bases between the two germline ends. Germline values: CDR1 LNHDA, CDR2 SQIVND (reference sequence). CDR3 length equals 12 residues. The CDR3 loop is CASSQHGHEQFF. The DNA for the CDR3 is TGTGCCAGTAGTCAACATGGTCATGAGCAGTTCTTC.

The chain links TRBV6-5 to TRBJ2-2; D not certain. The CDR3 is made up of 14 amino acids. The V end was cut by 2 bases, the J end by 1 base, with 5 bases between. Germline V gives CDR1 MNHEY, CDR2 SVGAGI. The chain's CDR3 is CASSYGMNTGELFF. For the CDR3, the DNA is TGTGCCAGCAGTTACGGGATGAACACCGGGGAGCTGTTTTTT.

The rearrangement links TRBV10-2 to TRBJ2-7, with 9 bases identical to TRBD1. V lost 2 bases to trimming and J lost 1 base; unmatched junction nucleotides: 3. The germline gives CDR1 WSHSY, CDR2 SAAADI. The CDR3 has 15 residues. The CDR3 is CASSEGGTGSYEQYF. The DNA of the CDR3 is TGCGCCAGCAGTGAGGGAGGGACAGGGTCCTACGAGCAGTACTTC.

The gene calls are TRBV6-6 and TRBJ2-7; D ambiguous. Germline V gene lookup returns CDR1 MNHNY and CDR2 SVGAGI (reference sequence). With 0 bases removed from V and 3 bases from J, the gap between germline ends came to 9 bases. The CDR3 contains 14 residues. The CDR3 loop reads CASSYSLGSYEQYF. CDR3 coding DNA: TGTGCCAGCAGTTACTCGCTAGGTAGCTACGAGCAGTACTTC.

The chain employs TRBV9 and TRBJ2-7, with no clear D. In germline, CDR1 is SGDLS, CDR2 YYNGEE. Deletions cut 2 bases from V and 5 bases from J, with 20 bases between. The CDR3 length is 16 residues. The CDR3 DNA follows: TGTGCCAGCAGCGTGGGATCGTCGGGTATCTCTCACGAGCAGTACTTC. Amino acid sequence: CASSVGSSGISHEQYF.

The genes are TRBV27 and TRBJ2-7, with TRBD1 as a possible D gene (5 bases). The CDR3 is made up of 13 amino acids. Germline V CDR1 and CDR2: MNHEY, SMNVEV (reference sequence). V lost 3 bases to trimming and J lost 6 bases, with 12 bases between them. Written as DNA, the CDR3 is TGTGCCAGCAGTTTGCAGGGTTTAGGCGAGCAGTACTTC. Protein: CASSLQGLGEQYF.

The rearrangement links TRBV15 to TRBJ2-1; 7 bases match TRBD2. CDR1 LNHNV and CDR2 YYDKDF come from the germline V gene (reference sequence). There are 20 residues in the CDR3. After removal of 0 bases from V and 3 bases from J, the junction contained 17 bases not matched to a gene. Here the CDR3 DNA reads TGTGCCACCAGCAGAGATGTCGAAAAATATGGCGGGAGCGTCTACAATGAGCAGTTCTTC. Residues: CATSRDVEKYGGSVYNEQFF. Drawing the rest from reference TRBV15 and TRBJ2-1, the complete variable domain is DAMVIQNPRYQVTQFGKPVTLSCSQTLNHNVMYWYQQKSSQAPKLLFHYYDKDFNNEADTPDNFQSRRPNTSFCFLDIRSPGLGDTAMYLCATSRDVEKYGGSVYNEQFFGPGTRLTVL.

The chain has TRBV28 and TRBJ1-2; 10 nucleotides agree with TRBD1. The germline CDR1 and CDR2 sequences are MDHEN and SYDVKM. This CDR3 region has 18 residues. With 2 bases clipped from V and 4 bases from J, the junction kept 13 bases outside the gene matches. The CDR3 bases are TGTGCCAGCAGTTTAGCACGGGGGGACAGGGGACGTGGCTATGGCTACACCTTC. Its protein is CASSLARGDRGRGYGYTF.

The rearrangement uses TRBV30 and TRBJ2-3; TRBD2 matches at 12 bases. This CDR3 has 13 residues. Germline V gives CDR1 GTSNPN, CDR2 SVGIG (reference sequence). Losses at the gene ends were 5 bases for V and 5 bases for J; bases not matched to a gene: 2. CDR3 sequence reads: CAWGGLAGDTQYF. The CDR3 nucleotides are TGTGCCTGGGGGGGACTAGCGGGAGATACGCAGTATTTT.

This clone was detected a few times. The V and J genes are TRBV11-2 and TRBJ2-5, with D maybe TRBD1 (5 bases). The J call is in doubt because the DNA end fits TRBJ2-7 better. Germline loops: CDR1 SGHAT, CDR2 FQNNGV. This CDR3 is built from 15 residues. Here the CDR3 reads CASSLSRVESYEQYF. The CDR3 DNA sequence: TGTGCCAGCAGCTTATCCAGGGTAGAGTCCTACGAGCAGTACTTC.

Details on this clone: A far bigger clonotype differs at one base, so this is likely a read error. The genes are TRBV28 and TRBJ2-3; 10 positions agree with TRBD2. Germline V CDR1 and CDR2: MDHEN, SYDVKM. This CDR3 contains 17 residues. After removal of 3 bases from V and 4 bases from J, the junction contained 10 bases not matched to a gene. The CDR3 loop is CASSFPPRSGGADTQYF. CDR3 coding DNA: TGTGCCAGCAGTTTCCCACCTAGGAGCGGGGGGGCAGATACGCAGTATTTT.

This clone has only one observation. This chain links TRBV28 with TRBJ2-5, with 8 bases aligning to TRBD1. Germline CDR1 MDHEN, CDR2 SYDVKM. After removal of 6 bases from V and 2 bases from J, the junction contained 11 bases not matched to a gene. The CDR3 runs to 16 residues. The CDR3 spells CASSSGGRGPQETQYF. The CDR3 coding sequence is TGTGCCAGCAGCTCTGGGGGCAGGGGGCCTCAAGAGACCCAGTACTTC.

J is TRBJ2-1 and V is TRBV6-4; TRBD2 matches at 8 bases. The CDR3 extends over 14 amino acids. J gave up 7 bases and V 5 bases, and 7 bases lay outside the gene matches. Germline CDR1 and CDR2: MRHNA and SNTAGT. The CDR3 loop is CASSLERETNEQFF. Here the CDR3 DNA reads TGTGCCAGCAGTCTTGAGCGGGAGACGAATGAGCAGTTCTTC.

V gene TRBV28 combines with J gene TRBJ1-2, with 9 bases lining up with TRBD1. V lost 5 bases and J lost 4; bases outside the gene matches: 11. Germline CDR1 MDHEN, CDR2 SYDVKM. This CDR3 spans 16 amino acids. The CDR3 bases are TGTGCCAGCAGTCCCCCTTCACAGGGGGCGGTCTATGGCTACACCTTC. This codes for CASSPPSQGAVYGYTF.

The gene calls are TRBV2 and TRBJ1-1; D not resolved. Trimming removed 4 bases from V and 7 bases from J, with 13 bases in between. Germline V CDR1 and CDR2: SNHLY, FYNNEI. The CDR3 runs to 13 residues. This CDR3 is CASSVMGAIEAFF. The CDR3 DNA follows: TGTGCCAGCAGTGTAATGGGAGCTATTGAAGCTTTCTTT.

The rearrangement uses TRBV7-3 and TRBJ2-2; 9 nucleotides match TRBD2. CDR1 and CDR2 from the germline V gene are SGHTA and FQGTGA. The CDR3 totals 17 residues. Losses at the gene ends were 2 bases for V and 2 bases for J; bases not matched to a gene: 6. Here the CDR3 DNA reads TGTGCCAGCAGCTTAGGCGGGAGGGCCCTCAACACCGGGGAGCTGTTTTTT. Protein product: CASSLGGRALNTGELFF.

The chain recombines TRBV9 with TRBJ2-7; D might be TRBD1 (6 bases). The ends were cut back, 4 bases at V and 6 bases at J, with 14 bases in the middle. The V gene's germline CDR1 is SGDLS and CDR2 YYNGEE. The CDR3 covers 13 residues. CDR3 sequence: CASSLQGTAEQYF. The CDR3 DNA reads TGTGCCAGCAGCCTACAGGGAACGGCCGAGCAGTACTTC.

This clone showed up just a few times. The chain employs TRBV29-1 and TRBJ1-1, with a weak D call TRBD1 (5 bases). Germline CDR1 and CDR2: SQVTM and ANQGSEA. CDR3 size: 12 residues. Between the trimmed V and J ends, which lost 7 bases and 0 bases, there was a span of 9 bases. CDR3 sequence reads: CSAGHLNTEAFF. In nucleotides, the CDR3 is TGCAGCGCTGGACATTTGAACACTGAAGCTTTCTTT.

CDR3 sequence (DNA): TGTGCCAGCAGAGGTAGACTAGCGGGAGAGGAGACCCAGTACTTC. Protein sequence: CASRGRLAGEETQYF. The V gene is TRBV2, the J gene TRBJ2-5; 12 positions match TRBD2. CDR3 length equals 15 residues. The trim removed 6 bases at V and 5 bases at J, leaving 7 bases unmatched. Germline values: CDR1 SNHLY, CDR2 FYNNEI.

About this clone itself: The sample has other DNA sequences that encode this CDR3 too. The genes are TRBV28 and TRBJ2-5, with 7 bases fitting TRBD2. The CDR3 is made up of 14 amino acids. Trimming at V came to 2 bases and at J to 1 base, leaving 1 base not matched to a gene. CDR1 is MDHEN, CDR2 SYDVKM, per germline. The CDR3 reads CASSLAGVQETQYF. CDR3 DNA: TGTGCCAGCAGTTTAGCGGGAGTCCAAGAGACCCAGTACTTC.

This chain joins TRBV6-1 and TRBJ1-1; no definite D call. CDR1 and CDR2 (germline): MNHNS, SASEGT. CDR3 length: 13 residues. Deletions cut 5 bases from V and 1 base from J, with 8 bases between. CDR3 loop: CASSPAPNTEAFF. Here the CDR3 DNA reads TGTGCCAGCAGTCCGGCCCCGAACACTGAAGCTTTCTTT.

This chain links TRBV2 with TRBJ2-7, with D perhaps being TRBD1 or TRBD2 (5 bases each). Germline V gene sequence: CDR1 SNHLY, CDR2 FYNNEI. The CDR3 spans 12 residues. V lost 3 bases and J lost 11, with 14 bases in between. CDR3 region: CASSDPGASKYF. CDR3 bases: TGTGCCAGCAGTGACCCCGGGGCTTCAAAGTACTTC.

The chain has TRBV28 and TRBJ2-7, with D tentatively TRBD1 (6 bases). V was pared by 1 base and J by 0 bases, with 19 bases between. CDR1 and CDR2 (germline): MDHEN, SYDVKM. CDR3 length equals 18 residues. The CDR3 DNA reads TGTGCCAGCAGTTTATCCCCAGACAGGATCTATAGCTCCTACGAGCAGTACTTC. It yields the protein CASSLSPDRIYSSYEQYF.

The V call is TRBV19, the J call TRBJ1-2, with TRBD1 as a possible D gene (6 bases). The germline gives CDR1 LNHDA, CDR2 SQIVND (reference sequence). This CDR3 region has 13 residues. Between the trimmed V and J ends, which lost 9 bases and 3 bases, there was a span of 14 bases. CDR3 DNA: TGTGCCAGCTCGACAGGCCGCTACTATGGCTACACCTTC. Amino acids: CASSTGRYYGYTF. The full variable domain, in which reference TRBV19 and TRBJ1-2 provide the parts outside the CDR3, is DGGITQSPKYLFRKEGQNVTLSCEQNLNHDAMYWYRQDPGQGLRLIYYSQIVNDFQKGDIAEGYSVSREKKESFPLTVTSAQKNPTAFYLCASSTGRYYGYTFGSGTRLTVV.

The chain is built from TRBV18 and TRBJ2-5; 8 bases agree with TRBD1. CDR1 KGHSH and CDR2 LQKENI come from the germline V gene. With V trimmed by 3 bases and J by 1 base, 7 bases remained unmatched. This CDR3 spans 16 amino acids. The CDR3 sequence is CASSPRQGIGQETQYF. The CDR3 region has the DNA TGTGCCAGCTCACCGCGACAGGGGATTGGCCAAGAGACCCAGTACTTC.

In the case of this clone: A far larger clone lies a single base away; this is likely a read error. Other nucleotide sequences in the sample specify the same CDR3. The CDR3 coding sequence is TGTGCCAGCAGCCTGAGCGGTAGGAACACCGGGGAGCTGTTGTTT. It specifies CASSLSGRNTGELLF. The chain joins TRBV4-2 to TRBJ2-2; a possible D gene is TRBD2 (5 bases). Germline assignment: CDR1 LGHNA and CDR2 YNFKEQ. The CDR3 consists of 15 residues.

DNA for the CDR3: TGTGCCAGCAGCCCACTAGCGGGGCGCACAGATACGCAGTATTTT. It is translated as CASSPLAGRTDTQYF. The rearrangement links TRBV5-4 to TRBJ2-3, with 10 bases lining up with TRBD2. Germline CDR1 and CDR2: SGHNT and YYREEE (reference sequence). The CDR3 consists of 15 residues. V shed 4 bases and J 1 base; nucleotides not matched to a gene: 3.

The CDR3 DNA is TGTGCCAGCAGGGGCGGGACAGGGAGGTTCACTGAAGCTTTCTTT. Translated, it gives CASRGGTGRFTEAFF. This sequence joins TRBV28 and TRBJ1-1, with 9 bases fitting TRBD1. CDR3 length: 15 residues. The germline V gene has CDR1 MDHEN and CDR2 SYDVKM. The V gene end was trimmed by 6 bases and the J gene end by 4 bases; junction bases not matched to a gene: 9. The full variable domain, completed using reference TRBV28 and TRBJ1-1, is DVKVTQSSRYLVKRTGEKVFLECVQDMDHENMFWYRQDPGLGLRLIYFSYDVKMKEKGDIPEGYSVSREKKERFSLILESASTNQTSMYLCASRGGTGRFTEAFFGQGTRLTVV.

V and J are TRBV15 and TRBJ1-2; 7 bases map to TRBD1. Germline V CDR1 and CDR2: LNHNV, YYDKDF (reference sequence). CDR3 length equals 17 residues. Unmatched junction bases numbered 7, after V lost 0 bases and J lost 0 bases. In DNA form, the CDR3 reads TGTGCCACCAGCAGAGATCTGGAGGGGGCTGCTAACTATGGCTACACCTTC. It encodes CATSRDLEGAANYGYTF.